This T cell receptor (beta chain) was sequenced during a study of blood T cell repertoires in COVID-19. Study context: Sites in the United States, Italy and Spain provided acute and convalescent COVID-19 samples.

Between the trimmed V and J ends, which lost 3 bases and 1 base, there was a span of 10 bases. Germline V gives CDR1 SGHRS, CDR2 YFSETQ. The CDR3 runs to 14 residues. Sequencing was performed with immunoSEQ multiplex PCR; in TCRdb, only in-frame clones are kept and a portion is missing. There are approximately 110,000 clones in the sample; approximately 84% occur only once, and 3.4% lies in the top ten. The rearrangement uses TRBV5-1 and TRBJ1-1, with no clear D. The receptor was isolated from a man in his forties with acute or convalescent COVID-19. Material: peripheral blood. CDR3 in amino acids: CASSSSSANTEAFF. CDR3 sequence (DNA): TGCGCCAGCAGCTCTTCCAGTGCGAACACTGAAGCTTTCTTT. Full variable domain (remainder filled in from reference TRBV5-1 and TRBJ1-1): KAGVTQTPRYLIKTRGQQVTLSCSPISGHRSVSWYQQTPGQGLQFLFEYFSETQRNKGNFPGRFSGRQFSNSRSEMNVSTLELGDSALYLCASSSSSANTEAFFGQGTRLTVV.